The present T cell receptor beta chain was sequenced within a study of CD8 T cells in ankylosing spondylitis. Findings and limits, study-wide: Disease-associated clones were reportedly significantly overrepresented in matched ankylosing spondylitis synovial fluid. Existing reports had already noted some motif variants in reactive arthritis synovial fluid and blood.

A quantitative 5'-RACE method, one with molecular barcodes, was used to make TCR beta libraries. A single record per CDR3 protein comes from TCRdb applying MiXCR to the 5' RACE reads. Altogether around 130,000 distinct CDR3 sequences are present, approximately 14% being singletons, with the ten largest covering 2.5% to 3.5%. This CDR3 is built from 16 residues. V trimming: 1 base; J trimming: 3 bases; junction bases outside the gene matches: 9. Germline CDR1 reads SGHTA; CDR2 reads FQGNSA. This clonotype was seen a few times. Its target is unknown. The sample was blood, either unsorted or a sorted T cell fraction (not recorded which). The chain links TRBV7-2 to TRBJ2-7; 7 bases map to TRBD1. This receptor was obtained from a female donor with ankylosing spondylitis or in good health (not recorded which). CDR3 coding DNA: TGTGCCAGCAGCTTAGGGGGACAGTACATCTTCTACGAGCAGTACTTC. Residues: CASSLGGQYIFYEQYF. Supplemented by reference TRBV7-2 and TRBJ2-7, the full variable domain reads GAGVSQSPSNKVTEKGKDVELRCDPISGHTALYWYRQSLGQGLEFLIYFQGNSAPDKSGLPSDRFSAERTGGSVSTLTIQRTQQEDSAVYLCASSLGGQYIFYEQYFGPGTRLTVT.